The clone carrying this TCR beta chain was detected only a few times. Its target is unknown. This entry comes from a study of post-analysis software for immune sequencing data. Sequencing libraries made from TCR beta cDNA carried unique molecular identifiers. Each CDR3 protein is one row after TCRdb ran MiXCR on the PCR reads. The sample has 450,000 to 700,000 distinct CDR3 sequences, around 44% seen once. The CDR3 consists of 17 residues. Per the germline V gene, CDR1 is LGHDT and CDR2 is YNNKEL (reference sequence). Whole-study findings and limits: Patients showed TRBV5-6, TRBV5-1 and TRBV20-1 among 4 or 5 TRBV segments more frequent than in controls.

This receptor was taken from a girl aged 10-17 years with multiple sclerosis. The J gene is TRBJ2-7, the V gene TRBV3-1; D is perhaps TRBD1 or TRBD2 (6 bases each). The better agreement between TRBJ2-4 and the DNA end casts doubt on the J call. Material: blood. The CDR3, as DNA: TGTGCCAGCAGCCAAGGGGGCAGGGGACTTGTCGGAGACATTCAGTACTTC. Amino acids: CASSQGGRGLVGDIQYF.